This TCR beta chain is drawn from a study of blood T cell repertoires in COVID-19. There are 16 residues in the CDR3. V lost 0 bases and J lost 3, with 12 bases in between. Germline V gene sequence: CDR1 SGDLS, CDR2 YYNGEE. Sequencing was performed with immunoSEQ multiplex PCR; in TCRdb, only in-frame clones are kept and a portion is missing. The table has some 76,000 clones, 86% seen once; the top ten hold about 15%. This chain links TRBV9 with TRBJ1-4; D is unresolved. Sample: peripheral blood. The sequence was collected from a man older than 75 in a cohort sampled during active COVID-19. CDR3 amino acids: CASSVGNRRSNEKLFF. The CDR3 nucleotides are TGTGCCAGCAGCGTAGGGAATAGGAGATCTAATGAAAAACTGTTTTTT. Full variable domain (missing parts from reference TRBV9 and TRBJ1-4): DSGVTQTPKHLITATGQRVTLRCSPRSGDLSVYWYQQSLDQGLQFLIQYYNGEERAKGNILERFSAQQFPDLHSELNLSSLELGDSALYFCASSVGNRRSNEKLFFGSGTQLSVL.